What follows is one T cell receptor beta chain and its context. Antigen: not known. Per the germline V gene, CDR1 is SGHAT and CDR2 is FQNNGV. Between the trimmed V and J ends, which lost 5 bases and 4 bases, there was a span of 17 bases. The CDR3 is 15 amino acids. Though nominally healthy at sampling, donors likely had unrecorded immune exposures. This sample is part of a study of cytomegalovirus exposure and HLA in healthy donors. Study results and caveats: HLA alleles were associated with 16,000 or so TCR beta sequences in a later analysis at 0.05 false discovery rate. It was 150 to 200 TCR beta chains that were listed as cytomegalovirus-associated.

Primers included in the PCR were 60 Vbeta and 13 Jbeta primers. Original processing notes: There were about 86 million unique TCR beta chains by a later count, and approximately 12 million of them were shared. Profiled with immunoSEQ multiplex PCR; TCRdb holds only in-frame clones, not every one. Clone size and the V and J calls come from that table; the DNA yielded D and trimming. There are 150,000 to 200,000 clones in the sample; roughly 70% occur only once, and over 6% lies in the top ten. This chain links TRBV11-2 with TRBJ1-1; D might be TRBD1 (5 bases). This clonotype was obtained from a man between 35 and 55 years old in good health and CMV-seropositive. Source material: PBMCs. The CDR3, as DNA: TGTGCCAGCAGCCCCCGGGGCGCGGGGGGCACTGAAGCTTTCTTT. Its protein product is CASSPRGAGGTEAFF.